Listed below are T cell receptor beta chains from one sample, sequenced in a study of cytomegalovirus exposure and HLA in healthy donors. Sequencing used immunoSEQ multiplex PCR; TCRdb keeps in-frame clones, though not all of them. The table lists over 85,000 clones, 69% of them singletons. Sequenced sample: PBMCs. These receptors were obtained from a female donor in good health and CMV-seronegative. CDR3s include the opening cysteine and the closing phenylalanine or tryptophan. Each record gives: J gene, clone size, V gene, D gene, CDR3 DNA, CDR3 protein. The D gene is left open where the match is weak. Only some rows state a clone size, as once, few, many or a class for expanded clones.

TRBJ1-5,NA,TRBV9,TRBD1,TGTGCCAGCAGCCCCCAGGGGGACTTCAATCAGCCCCAGCATTTT,CASSPQGDFNQPQHF
TRBJ2-3,NA,TRBV28,NA,TGTGCCAGCAGTTTACCCCAGGGAAGGGGTACGCAGTATTTT,CASSLPQGRGTQYF
TRBJ1-1,NA,TRBV25-1,NA,TGTGCCAGCAGTGAGGCGCTTAAGGGGCAAGCTTTCTTT,CASSEALKGQAFF
TRBJ2-7,few,TRBV6-5,NA,TGTGCCACCCGACAGGTAAACTCCTACGAGCAGTACTTC,CATRQVNSYEQYF
TRBJ2-7,NA,TRBV27,NA,TGTGCCAGCAGGGAGGCCCACGAGCAGTACTTC,CASREAHEQYF
TRBJ2-1,NA,TRBV27,NA,TGTGCCAGCAGTCAAGGGGCCCTAAGGAATGAGCAGTTCTTC,CASSQGALRNEQFF
TRBJ2-7,NA,TRBV4-1,TRBD2,TGCGCCAGCAGCCAAGTTCTCCAGACTAGCGGGAGCTCCTACGAGCAGTACTTC,CASSQVLQTSGSSYEQYF
TRBJ1-2,NA,TRBV7-9,NA,TGTGCCAGCAGGACCGGGGGCTATGGCTACACCTTC,CASRTGGYGYTF
TRBJ1-2,NA,TRBV7-9,NA,TGTTCCAGCAGCTTAGAGGGGTATGGCTACACCTTC,CSSSLEGYGYTF
TRBJ2-2,NA,TRBV2,TRBD2,TGTGCCAGCGGGAGGGAGGGGTACACCGGGGAGCTGTTTTTT,CASGREGYTGELFF
TRBJ2-7,NA,TRBV29-1,TRBD2,TGCAGCGTTGTGGAGACTAGCGGTCCCCAATCCTACGAGCAGTACTTC,CSVVETSGPQSYEQYF
TRBJ1-5,few,TRBV30,NA,TGTGCCTGGAGTACCCTCGGGGGGGCTCAGCCCCAGCATTTT,CAWSTLGGAQPQHF
TRBJ2-7,few,TRBV21-1,NA,TGTGCCAGCAGCAAAACCGGGGAGGTTGGACAGGCCTACGAGCAGTACTTC,CASSKTGEVGQAYEQYF
TRBJ1-1,NA,TRBV5-4,TRBD1,TGTGCCAGCAGCTTCTATGGGACAGCCAACACTGAAGCTTTCTTT,CASSFYGTANTEAFF
TRBJ2-3,NA,TRBV5-6,NA,TGTGCCAGCAGCGAGGGTTTTTCGCGTGATACGCAGTATTTT,CASSEGFSRDTQYF
TRBJ2-3,NA,TRBV6-5,TRBD2,TGTGCCAGCAGTTATGGGACTAGCCCGAGCACAGATACGCAGTATTTT,CASSYGTSPSTDTQYF
TRBJ2-1,NA,TRBV9,TRBD2,TGTGCCAGCAGCCAGACGGGGGGTCCCTACAATGAGCAGTTCTTC,CASSQTGGPYNEQFF
TRBJ2-1,NA,TRBV29-1,TRBD1,TGCAGCGTTGAAGATTGGAATAAGGGCCGCTGGACAGGGCCCGAGCAGTTCTTC,CSVEDWNKGRWTGPEQFF
TRBJ2-2,NA,TRBV11-2,NA,TGTGCCAGCAGCTCTCCAGGGACCGGGGAGCTGTTTTTT,CASSSPGTGELFF
TRBJ2-5,once,TRBV7-9,NA,TGTGCCAGCAGCTTAACGGCAGGGGCCCCACAAGAGACCCAGTACTTC,CASSLTAGAPQETQYF
TRBJ2-2,few,TRBV12-5,NA,TGTGCTAGTGGTTTCTGGACTAACACCGGGGAGCTGTTTTTT,CASGFWTNTGELFF
TRBJ1-6,few,TRBV27,NA,TGTGCCAGCAGTTTAGAACTGAGTTCACCCCTCCACTTT,CASSLELSSPLHF
TRBJ1-1,few,TRBV30,NA,TGTGCCTGGAGTTCCGGAGCCCGGAATTCGGCTTTCTTT,CAWSSGARNSAFF
TRBJ1-5,NA,TRBV12-5,TRBD1,TGTGCTAGTGGCCAGACAGGGGCCGGGGATAAAGATCAGCCCCAGCATTTT,CASGQTGAGDKDQPQHF
TRBJ1-4,NA,TRBV7-2,NA,TGTGCCAGCAGCTTAGGTCGGTCTCCCATTTCAGGAGAAAAACTGTTTTTT,CASSLGRSPISGEKLFF
TRBJ1-1,NA,TRBV7-2,NA,TGTGCCAGCAGCCCCTTTATAAACACTGAAGCTTTCTTT,CASSPFINTEAFF
TRBJ1-5,few,TRBV4-3,NA,TGCGCCAGCAGCCTTCACAGGGGCAATCAGCCCCAGCATTTT,CASSLHRGNQPQHF
TRBJ2-4,NA,TRBV6-5,NA,TGTGCCAGCAGTCCCGACAGGTTTAACCAAAACATTCAGTACTTC,CASSPDRFNQNIQYF
TRBJ2-7,once,TRBV18,NA,TGTGCCAGCTCACCACGCGGGACAGACCCCTACGAGCAGTACTTC,CASSPRGTDPYEQYF
TRBJ1-5,few,TRBV19,NA,TGTGCCACCCAGGGCGGTTACAATCAGCCCCAGCATTTT,CATQGGYNQPQHF
TRBJ1-4,NA,TRBV5-1,TRBD1,TGCGCCAGCAGCACCGGACAGGGGGGAGATGAAAAACTGTTTTTT,CASSTGQGGDEKLFF
TRBJ2-5,NA,TRBV7-9,NA,TGTGCCAGCAGCCTAAAAGAGACCCAGTACTTC,CASSLKETQYF
TRBJ2-7,NA,TRBV4-2,NA,TGTGCCAGCAGCCAAGATTCGGACACAGCCTACGAGCAGTACTTC,CASSQDSDTAYEQYF
TRBJ1-2,once,TRBV4-2,TRBD1,TGTGCCAGCAGCCAAGGCCCAAGTAAAGGACAGGGGGCAGGCTATGGCTACACCTTC,CASSQGPSKGQGAGYGYTF
TRBJ2-5,NA,TRBV18,TRBD2,TGTGCCAGCCAACAAACTCGGGTAGCGGGACAAGAGACCCAGTACTTC,CASQQTRVAGQETQYF